This TCR beta chain was observed in a study of blood T cell repertoires in COVID-19. The participants were between roughly 18 and 100 years old and came from 20 to 30 US areas. In the authors' methods: Estimated nucleated cell counts came from reference gene primer amplification. Clones were sequenced by immunoSEQ multiplex PCR, and TCRdb holds only the in-frame ones, with some missing. That table gives V, J and clone size, and the DNA gave D and trimming. The sample has fewer than 250,000 clones; about four fifths are singletons. The clonotype comes from a woman aged 40 to 50 who had been exposed to COVID-19. Sequenced input: PBMCs or T cells enriched from blood (not recorded which).

CDR3 region: CASSYPGQGNYGYTF. In nucleotides, the CDR3 is TGTGCCAGCAGTTACCCGGGACAGGGCAACTATGGCTACACCTTC. The V call is TRBV6-2 or TRBV6-3, the J call TRBJ1-2, with TRBD1 matching 9 bases. CDR1 is MNHEY, CDR2 SVGEGT, per germline. The CDR3 runs to 15 residues. The V gene end was trimmed by 2 bases and the J gene end by 2 bases; junction bases not matched to a gene: 3.